Listed here is a single T cell receptor beta chain. Its antigen is unidentified. This record belongs to a study of T cell responses to AZD1222 COVID-19 vaccine. Study-wide points: Nearly half of unique spike-specific TCRs reportedly avoided B.1.351 and B.1.1.7 mutated regions.

Assay used: immunoSEQ multiplex PCR; TCRdb lists only in-frame clones, some missing. Among around 140,000 clones listed, around 84% were seen once. The CDR3 extends over 13 amino acids. Germline CDR1 and CDR2: SNHLY and FYNNEI. V lost 3 bases, J lost 15 bases, and 18 bases lay in between. The rearrangement uses TRBV2 and TRBJ1-5; maybe TRBD1 (5 bases). The source material was peripheral blood, sampled on day 0 of AZD1222 vaccination. This sequence originates from an adult in good health. The CDR3 sequence: CASSETAVTPRHF. CDR3 DNA: TGTGCCAGCAGTGAGACAGCCGTTACGCCGCGGCATTTT.